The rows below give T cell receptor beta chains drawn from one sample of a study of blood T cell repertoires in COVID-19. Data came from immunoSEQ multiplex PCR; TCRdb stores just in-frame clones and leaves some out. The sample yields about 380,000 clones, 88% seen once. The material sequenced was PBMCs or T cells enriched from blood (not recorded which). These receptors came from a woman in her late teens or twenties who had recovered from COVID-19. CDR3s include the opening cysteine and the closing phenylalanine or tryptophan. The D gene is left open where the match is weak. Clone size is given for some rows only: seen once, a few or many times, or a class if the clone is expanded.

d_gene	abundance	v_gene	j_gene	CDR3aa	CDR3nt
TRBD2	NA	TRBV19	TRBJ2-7	CASRGLADSYEQYF	TGTGCCAGTAGGGGACTAGCGGATAGCTACGAGCAGTACTTC
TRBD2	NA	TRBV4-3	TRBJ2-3	CASSSTSGGADTQYF	TGCGCCAGCAGCTCTACTAGCGGGGGGGCAGATACGCAGTATTTT
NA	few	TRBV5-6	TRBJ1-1	CASSLWTVNTEAFF	TGTGCCAGCAGCTTGTGGACAGTGAACACTGAAGCTTTCTTT
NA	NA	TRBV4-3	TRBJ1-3	CASSQVWSISGNTIYF	TGCGCCAGCAGCCAAGTGTGGAGTATCTCTGGAAACACCATATATTTT
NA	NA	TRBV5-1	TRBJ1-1	CASSLGVGQEGAFF	TGCGCCAGCAGCTTGGGCGTGGGGCAGGAGGGGGCTTTCTTT
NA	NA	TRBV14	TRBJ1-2	CASSQDHRGGNGYTF	TGTGCCAGCAGCCAAGATCATCGAGGGGGAAATGGCTACACCTTC
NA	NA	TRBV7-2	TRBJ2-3	CASSLVRGGATDTQYF	TGTGCCAGCAGCTTAGTTCGTGGGGGGGCCACAGATACGCAGTATTTT
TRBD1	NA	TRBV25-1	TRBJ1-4	CASSEWSPGGTGEKLFF	TGTGCCAGCAGTGAATGGAGCCCAGGGGGGACAGGTGAAAAACTGTTTTTT
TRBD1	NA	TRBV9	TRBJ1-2	CASSEGQGAFYGYTF	TGTGCCAGCAGCGAAGGACAGGGGGCGTTCTATGGCTACACCTTC
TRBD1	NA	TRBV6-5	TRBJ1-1	CASRGPLNTEAFF	TGTGCCTCAAGGGGGCCCTTGAACACTGAAGCTTTCTTT
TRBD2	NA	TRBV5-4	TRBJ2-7	CASSLVLAGGHEQYF	TGTGCCAGCAGCTTGGTACTAGCGGGGGGCCACGAGCAGTACTTC
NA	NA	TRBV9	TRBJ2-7	CASSVGPGASYEQYF	TGTGCCAGCAGCGTAGGTCCAGGGGCATCCTACGAGCAGTACTTC
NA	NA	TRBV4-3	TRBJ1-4	CASSQGTRHNEKLFF	TGCGCCAGCAGCCAAGGGACACGCCATAATGAAAAACTGTTTTTT
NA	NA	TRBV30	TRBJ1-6	CAWSVFFGENSPLHF	TGTGCCTGGAGTGTATTTTTCGGGGAAAATTCACCCCTCCACTTT
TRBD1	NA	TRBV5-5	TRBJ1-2	CASSPTGIYGYTF	TGTGCCAGCAGCCCGACAGGGATCTATGGCTACACCTTC
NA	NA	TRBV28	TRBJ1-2	CASSPGFTNYGYTF	TGTGCCAGCAGCCCAGGGTTTACTAACTATGGCTACACCTTC
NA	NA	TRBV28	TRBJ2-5	CASSPLGRKETQYF	TGTGCCAGCAGTCCTTTGGGGAGGAAAGAGACCCAGTACTTC
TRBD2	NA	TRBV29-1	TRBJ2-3	CSVEAGGTDTQYF	TGCAGCGTTGAAGCGGGGGGGACAGATACGCAGTATTTT